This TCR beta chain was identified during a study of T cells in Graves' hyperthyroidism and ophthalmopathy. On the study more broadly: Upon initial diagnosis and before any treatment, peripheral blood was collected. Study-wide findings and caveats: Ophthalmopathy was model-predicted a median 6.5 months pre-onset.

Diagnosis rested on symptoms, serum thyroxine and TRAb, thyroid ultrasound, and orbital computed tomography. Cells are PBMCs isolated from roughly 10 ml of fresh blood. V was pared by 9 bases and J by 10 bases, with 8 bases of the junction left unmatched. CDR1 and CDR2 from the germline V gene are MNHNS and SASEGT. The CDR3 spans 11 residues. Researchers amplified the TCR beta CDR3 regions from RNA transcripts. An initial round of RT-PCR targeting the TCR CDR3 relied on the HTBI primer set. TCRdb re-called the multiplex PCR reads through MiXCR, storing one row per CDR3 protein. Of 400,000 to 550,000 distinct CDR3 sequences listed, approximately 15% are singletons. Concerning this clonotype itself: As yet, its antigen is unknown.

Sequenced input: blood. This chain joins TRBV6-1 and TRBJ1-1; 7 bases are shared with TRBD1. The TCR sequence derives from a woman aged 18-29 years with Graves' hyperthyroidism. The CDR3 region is CASRQGLGAFF. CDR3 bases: TGTGCCAGTCGACAGGGTTTGGGAGCTTTCTTT.